Listed below are T cell receptor beta chains from one sample, sequenced in a study of cytomegalovirus exposure and HLA in healthy donors. Some clones are missing from TCRdb's copy, which holds only in-frame ones; the method was immunoSEQ multiplex PCR. Of 180,000 or so clones in the sample, 75% to 85% were seen once. Sequencing input: PBMCs. Source of these receptors: a man younger than 35 in good health and CMV-seronegative. The CDR3 runs from the conserved cysteine through the conserved F or W. Fields, in order: J gene, D gene, V gene, clone size, CDR3 DNA, CDR3 protein. A D gene is named only where the DNA matches it firmly. Clone size is not always given. Where it is, it says once, few, many or a class for expanded clones.

>TRBJ2-1|.|TRBV6-4|few
TGTGCCAGCAGTGAGAGACCCGGGACACCAAATGAGCAGTTCTTC
CASSERPGTPNEQFF
>TRBJ1-4|TRBD1|TRBV29-1|.
TGCAGCGCTTGGACAGGGAGTAATGAAAAACTGTTTTTT
CSAWTGSNEKLFF
>TRBJ2-1|TRBD1|TRBV5-4|.
TGTGCCAGCAGCTCCACAGGGGTTACGGACAATGAGCAGTTCTTC
CASSSTGVTDNEQFF
>TRBJ1-1|.|TRBV6-5|.
TGTGCCAGCATGGGAGAAACTGAAGCTTTCTTT
CASMGETEAFF
>TRBJ2-5|.|TRBV6-1|.
TGTGCCAGCAGTACAAAGCGGGTCCCCCAAGAGACCCAGTACTTC
CASSTKRVPQETQYF
>TRBJ1-2|.|TRBV7-2|few
TGTGCCAGCAGCCCGGAGGCTAACTATGGCTACACCTTC
CASSPEANYGYTF
>TRBJ2-5|TRBD1|TRBV5-1|.
TGCGCCAGCAGCCCGACAGGGATTCAAGAGACCCAGTACTTC
CASSPTGIQETQYF
>TRBJ1-1|.|TRBV6-5|.
TGTGCCAGCAGTTATAGTTCGGGGAGCACTGAAGCTTTCTTT
CASSYSSGSTEAFF
>TRBJ2-5|.|TRBV10-3|.
TGTGCCAGCTCCCTGCGCCAAGAGACCCAGTACTTC
CASSLRQETQYF
>TRBJ1-5|.|TRBV27|.
TGTGCCAGCAGTTTATCTCGGGGTCGGCGGTCGACGGAGCCCCAGCATTTT
CASSLSRGRRSTEPQHF
>TRBJ1-1|TRBD1|TRBV10-1|.
TGCGCCAGCAGCCATCGACAGGGTTTGAACACTGAAGCTTTCTTT
CASSHRQGLNTEAFF
>TRBJ1-1|.|TRBV28|few
TGTGCCAGCAGCCGTTTGAGAGATGCTTTCTTT
CASSRLRDAFF
>TRBJ2-5|TRBD2|TRBV7-3|few
TGTGCCAGCAGCTTAGCTAGCGGGAGGGCCGGAGAGACCCAGTACTTC
CASSLASGRAGETQYF
>TRBJ2-1|TRBD2|TRBV5-1|.
TGCGTAACGAAGCAAGGACTAGCGGCGTACAATGAGCAGTTCTTC
CVTKQGLAAYNEQFF
>TRBJ2-1|.|TRBV6-5|.
TGTGCCAGCAGTTCGGCCGGGACACTAAGAGGTGAGCAGTTCTTC
CASSSAGTLRGEQFF
>TRBJ2-7|.|TRBV7-9|.
TGTGCCAGCAGCTCAGCCACGACAGGACGTACCTACGAGCAGTACTTC
CASSSATTGRTYEQYF
>TRBJ1-5|TRBD1|TRBV5-1|.
TGCGCCAGCAGCTCGGGACAGGGAAGCAATCAGCCCCAGCATTTT
CASSSGQGSNQPQHF
>TRBJ1-6|TRBD1|TRBV10-1|.
TGCGCCAGCAGTGGGACAGGGGGCAATTCACCCCTCCACTTT
CASSGTGGNSPLHF
>TRBJ2-5|.|TRBV7-9|.
TGTGCCAGCAGCCCACTCGGCACAGCAAAAGAGACCCAGTACTTC
CASSPLGTAKETQYF
>TRBJ1-2|TRBD1|TRBV11-2|once
TGTGCCAGCAGCACCGGACAGGGCTATGGCTACACCTTC
CASSTGQGYGYTF
>TRBJ1-5|.|TRBV4-1|few
TGCGCCAGCAGCCAAGTTTCACAGGGCCCACAGCCCCAGCATTTT
CASSQVSQGPQPQHF
>TRBJ2-7|.|TRBV11-2|.
TGTGCCAGCAGCCCAGGACAGATCTCCTACGAGCAGTACTTC
CASSPGQISYEQYF
>TRBJ2-7|TRBD1|TRBV9|.
TGTGCCAGCAGCGCAGAGGGAGACAGGGACGAGCAGTACTTC
CASSAEGDRDEQYF
>TRBJ1-5|TRBD1|TRBV18|.
TGTGCCAGCTCACCAAATGCACAGGGGGCTTCTCAGCCCCAGCATTTT
CASSPNAQGASQPQHF
>TRBJ2-2|.|TRBV29-1|.
TGCAGCGTTGGTCTAGAGAACACCGGGGAGCTGTTTTTT
CSVGLENTGELFF
>TRBJ2-1|.|TRBV28|.
TGTGCCAGCGGCGGGTGGTCCTACAATGAGCAGTTCTTC
CASGGWSYNEQFF
>TRBJ2-5|TRBD2|TRBV5-1|.
TGCGCCAGCAGCTTGGCGAGGGGACTAGCGGGACCTGAGACCCAGTACTTC
CASSLARGLAGPETQYF
>TRBJ1-2|TRBD1|TRBV7-6|.
TGTGCCAGCAGCTTGGACAGGGGCTATGGCTACACCTTC
CASSLDRGYGYTF
>TRBJ2-7|.|TRBV29-1|.
TGCAGCGTTGGAGGGCGGGCGGACTCCTACGAGCAGTACTTC
CSVGGRADSYEQYF
>TRBJ2-1|TRBD2|TRBV2|.
TGTGCCAGTAAGCAACCCGGGAGGGGTAAGGCAAATGAGCAGTTCTTC
CASKQPGRGKANEQFF
>TRBJ2-5|TRBD1|TRBV28|.
TGTGCCAGCAGTTTCGGGACAGAACAAGAGACCCAGTACTTC
CASSFGTEQETQYF
>TRBJ2-2|TRBD2|TRBV2|once
TGTGCCAGCAGTGGGGGGAGGGCCAACACCGGGGAGCTGTTTTTT
CASSGGRANTGELFF
>TRBJ1-5|.|TRBV4-2|.
TGTGCCAGCAGCCGGGAGGATCAGCCCCAGCATTTT
CASSREDQPQHF
>TRBJ2-1|TRBD2|TRBV5-4|.
TGTGCCAGCAGGGTACTAGCGGGCGATGACAATGAGCAGTTCTTC
CASRVLAGDDNEQFF
>TRBJ2-7|TRBD1|TRBV5-5|.
TGTGCCAGCAGCTTGGCCCCATCGACAGGGGCGCCCTCCTACGAGCAGTACTTC
CASSLAPSTGAPSYEQYF
>TRBJ2-7|.|TRBV28|.
TGTGCCAGCAAGACTCCGAGCTCCTACGAGCAGTACTTC
CASKTPSSYEQYF
>TRBJ2-7|TRBD2|TRBV30|.
TGTGCCTGGACCTCGGCTAGCGGGGTAAGCTCCTACGAGCAGTACTTC
CAWTSASGVSSYEQYF
>TRBJ2-7|.|TRBV9|few
TGTGCCAGCAGCGTAGATGCGGGATCGTTCTACGAGCAGTACTTC
CASSVDAGSFYEQYF
>TRBJ2-1|.|TRBV9|.
TGTGCCAGCAGCGCTGGCGGGGCGGCCTCCTACAATGAGCAGTTCTTC
CASSAGGAASYNEQFF
>TRBJ2-5|.|TRBV18|.
TGTGCCAGCTCACCTCTTCCCGCGGGACAGAGGGTGACCCAGTACTTC
CASSPLPAGQRVTQYF
>TRBJ1-2|TRBD1|TRBV11-2|.
TGTGCCAGCAGCCCACCGACAGGGGCTAACTATGGCTACACCTTC
CASSPPTGANYGYTF
>TRBJ2-7|.|TRBV10-3|.
TGTGCCATGCCTCCATACTCCTACGAGCAGTACTTC
CAMPPYSYEQYF
>TRBJ2-5|TRBD2|TRBV9|.
TGTGCCAGCAGCGCAGGGGGTAGCGGGGGGATACAAGAGACCCAGTACTTC
CASSAGGSGGIQETQYF
>TRBJ1-4|.|TRBV28|.
TGTGCCAGCAGTGCGGGGGGGGGTAATGAAAAACTGTTTTTT
CASSAGGGNEKLFF
>TRBJ2-2|.|TRBV28|.
TGTGCCAGCCGCGGCGGTGCCGGGGAGCTGTTTTTT
CASRGGAGELFF
>TRBJ2-7|.|TRBV9|.
TGTGCCAGCAGCGTAGCTCCCGCGTCCGAGCAGTACTTC
CASSVAPASEQYF
>TRBJ1-2|TRBD1|TRBV5-1|.
TGCGCCAGCACCGACGGGACAGGCTATGGCTACACCTTC
CASTDGTGYGYTF
>TRBJ2-1|.|TRBV7-5|.
TGTGCCAGAAGCCACCCGGGGAAGGGGGTTAATGAGCAGTTCTTC
CARSHPGKGVNEQFF
>TRBJ2-2|.|TRBV5-1|once
TGCGCCAGCAGCTTGAGGCGGGCCGGGGAGCTGTTTTTT
CASSLRRAGELFF
>TRBJ2-5|.|TRBV6-5|.
TGTGCCAGCAGCAACATAAACACAGGGCAAGAGACCCAGTACTTC
CASSNINTGQETQYF
>TRBJ2-1|.|TRBV4-2|.
TGTGCCAGCAGCCTCTGGACTGGGGGCGATGAGCAGTTCTTC
CASSLWTGGDEQFF
>TRBJ1-2|.|TRBV6-6|.
TGTGCCAGCAGTCCCCCAGGGCTTAGCGGCTACACCTTC
CASSPPGLSGYTF
>TRBJ2-7|TRBD2|TRBV10-2|.
TGCGCCAGCAGTCCGGGACTAGCGGGAGTTTACGAGCAGTACTTC
CASSPGLAGVYEQYF